This TCR beta chain was documented in a study of shared clonotypes between healthy human individuals. Measured with immunoSEQ multiplex PCR; TCRdb has only the in-frame clones, and not every one. The table shows 2 million to 2.5 million clones, with 93% occurring only once. Subsets obtained from CD4+ cells comprised CD45RA+ naive and CD45RA-negative memory cells. With 6 bases clipped from V and 7 bases from J, the junction kept 7 bases outside the gene matches. CDR1 is LNHDA and CDR2 is SQIVND in the germline V gene (reference sequence). CDR3 length equals 14 residues. Sequencing was performed on naive CD4+ T cells from PBMCs. As to subset: CD45RA+ positively selected. This sequence originates from a man aged 18 to 30 in good health. Some clones in this sample may be carry-over from other donors' samples. The genes are TRBV19 and TRBJ2-2, with 8 bases fitting TRBD1. The CDR3 DNA follows: TGTGCCAGTAGGAGGGACAGGAGAGGCGGGGAGCTGTTTTTT. It translates to CASRRDRRGGELFF. Filled out from reference TRBV19 and TRBJ2-2, the complete variable domain reads DGGITQSPKYLFRKEGQNVTLSCEQNLNHDAMYWYRQDPGQGLRLIYYSQIVNDFQKGDIAEGYSVSREKKESFPLTVTSAQKNPTAFYLCASRRDRRGGELFFGEGSRLTVL.